This section outlines one T cell receptor beta chain sequence together with its context. This entry comes from a study of control samples from healthy donors and cancer patients. This CDR3 contains 15 residues. Germline CDR1 and CDR2: SGHNT and YENEEA. V was cut by 1 base and J by 2 bases, with 10 bases left in between. Assay: immunoSEQ multiplex PCR; the TCRdb copy retains only in-frame clones and omits some. The sample holds about 130,000 clones, 88% seen once. Input material: blood. This receptor was obtained from a man aged 45-60 years in good health. The rearrangement links TRBV11-3 to TRBJ2-3; D is possibly TRBD2 (5 bases). The CDR3 DNA reads as TGTGCCAGCAGCTTAGGCAGCGGCTACACAGATACGCAGTATTTT. Translating it yields CASSLGSGYTDTQYF. The full variable domain, rest sourced from reference TRBV11-3 and TRBJ2-3, is EAGVVQSPRYKIIEKKQPVAFWCNPISGHNTLYWYLQNLGQGPELLIRYENEEAVDDSQLPKDRFSAERLKGVDSTLKIQPAELGDSAVYLCASSLGSGYTDTQYFGPGTRLTVL.